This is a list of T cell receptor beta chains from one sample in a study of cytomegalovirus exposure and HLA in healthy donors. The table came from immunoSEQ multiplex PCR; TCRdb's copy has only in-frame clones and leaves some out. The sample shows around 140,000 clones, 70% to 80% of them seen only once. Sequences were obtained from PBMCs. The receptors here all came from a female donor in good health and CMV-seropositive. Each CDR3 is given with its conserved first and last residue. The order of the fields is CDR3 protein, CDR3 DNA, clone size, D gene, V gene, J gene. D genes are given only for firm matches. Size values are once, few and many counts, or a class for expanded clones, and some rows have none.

CASSLDQGYEQYF,TGTGCCAGCAGCTTAGATCAGGGCTACGAGCAGTACTTC,.,.,TRBV11-3,TRBJ2-7
CASSLQTSGTDYGYTF,TGTGCCAGCAGCCTGCAGACTTCCGGGACAGACTATGGCTACACCTTC,few,TRBD1,TRBV4-2,TRBJ1-2
CASSSLAGFQETQYF,TGTGCCAGCAGTTCGCTAGCGGGATTCCAAGAGACCCAGTACTTC,.,TRBD2,TRBV28,TRBJ2-5
CTSSQEGERRPYNEQFF,TGCACCAGCAGCCAAGAGGGCGAGCGGAGGCCCTACAATGAGCAGTTCTTC,.,.,TRBV1,TRBJ2-1
CAWSVGLTGLAGELFF,TGTGCCTGGAGTGTAGGACTTACAGGGTTGGCCGGGGAGCTGTTTTTT,.,.,TRBV30,TRBJ2-2
CASSLAGNTYNEQFF,TGTGCCAGCAGCCTAGCGGGAAACACCTACAATGAGCAGTTCTTC,.,TRBD2,TRBV7-3,TRBJ2-1
CASSGGSGSSDTQYF,TGTGCCAGCAGCGGGGGTAGCGGGAGCTCAGATACGCAGTATTTT,.,TRBD2,TRBV6-4,TRBJ2-3
CASSQTSSQETQYF,TGTGCCAGCAGCCAAACTAGTTCCCAAGAGACCCAGTACTTC,.,.,TRBV7-2,TRBJ2-5
CASSITGLGGYTF,TGTGCCAGCAGTATTACAGGGTTAGGTGGCTACACCTTC,.,.,TRBV2,TRBJ1-2
CASRTGATDTQYF,TGCGCCAGCAGGACAGGGGCCACAGATACGCAGTATTTT,.,TRBD1,TRBV10-2,TRBJ2-3
CAISQDGTGDGYTF,TGTGCCATCAGCCAGGATGGGACGGGAGATGGCTACACCTTC,.,.,TRBV10-3,TRBJ1-2
CASRTGTTGNTIYF,TGTGCCAGCAGAACCGGGACAACTGGAAACACCATATATTTT,.,.,TRBV6-5,TRBJ1-3
CASSRMGQGSYEQYF,TGTGCCAGCAGCCGAATGGGACAGGGTTCCTACGAGCAGTACTTC,.,TRBD1,TRBV7-6,TRBJ2-7
CASSLTGTGVSSEQYF,TGTGCCAGCAGCTTAACGGGGACAGGGGTAAGCAGCGAGCAGTACTTC,few,TRBD1,TRBV13,TRBJ2-7
CASLTVSNYGYTF,TGTGCCAGCTTGACAGTTTCTAACTATGGCTACACCTTC,once,.,TRBV28,TRBJ1-2
CASSLPGTTRTGELFF,TGTGCCAGCAGTTTACCCGGGACTACTCGGACCGGGGAGCTGTTTTTT,.,TRBD2,TRBV28,TRBJ2-2
CASSLPSGNTIYF,TGTGCCAGCAGTTTACCTTCTGGAAACACCATATATTTT,once,.,TRBV28,TRBJ1-3
CASSLTTGASTDTQYF,TGTGCCAGCAGTTTGACAACGGGAGCTAGCACAGATACGCAGTATTTT,.,.,TRBV6-5,TRBJ2-3
CASSFSESSYEQYF,TGCGCCAGCAGTTTCTCGGAGAGCTCCTACGAGCAGTACTTC,.,.,TRBV10-2,TRBJ2-7
CSVDLAVETQYF,TGCAGCGTGGATCTAGCGGTGGAGACCCAGTACTTC,.,TRBD2,TRBV29-1,TRBJ2-5
CASSLGSGFSPLHF,TGTGCCAGCAGCTTAGGTTCGGGTTTTTCACCCCTCCACTTT,once,.,TRBV7-3,TRBJ1-6
CASSIEGRGKDGYTF,TGTGCCAGTAGTATAGAGGGCAGGGGGAAGGACGGCTACACCTTC,once,TRBD1,TRBV19,TRBJ1-2
CAWSVNHRGGTEAFF,TGTGCCTGGAGTGTAAACCACCGAGGGGGCACTGAAGCTTTCTTT,.,.,TRBV30,TRBJ1-1
CASSLRQGAGTEAFF,TGTGCCAGCAGCCTAAGACAGGGGGCCGGTACTGAAGCTTTCTTT,.,TRBD1,TRBV7-6,TRBJ1-1
CASSTGGFTEAFF,TGCGCCAGCTCAACAGGGGGATTCACTGAAGCTTTCTTT,.,TRBD1,TRBV10-1,TRBJ1-1
CASSSNTDTQYF,TGTGCCAGCAGCTCTAACACAGATACGCAGTATTTT,once,.,TRBV11-1,TRBJ2-3
CASRLGTPNTGELFF,TGCGCCAGCAGATTAGGGACTCCGAACACCGGGGAGCTGTTTTTT,.,.,TRBV5-1,TRBJ2-2
CASRGTTGVEQFF,TGTGCCAGCAGGGGGACAACAGGGGTTGAGCAGTTCTTC,.,TRBD1,TRBV27,TRBJ2-1
CASSSNNQPQHF,TGTGCCAGCAGTTCCAACAATCAGCCCCAGCATTTT,.,.,TRBV6-5,TRBJ1-5
CAWSVGLLAGTRKQNQPQHF,TGTGCCTGGAGTGTAGGTTTGTTGGCAGGGACTAGAAAACAGAATCAGCCCCAGCATTTT,.,.,TRBV30,TRBJ1-5
CASSSLLDRPIWMGYTF,TGTGCCAGCAGCTCCTTACTAGATAGACCAATATGGATGGGCTACACCTTC,few,.,TRBV11-2,TRBJ1-2
CATLGQGAIAFF,TGTGCCACCCTAGGACAGGGGGCGATTGCTTTCTTT,.,TRBD1,TRBV19,TRBJ1-1
CASRRDRGETQYF,TGTGCCAGCAGGAGAGACAGGGGAGAGACCCAGTACTTC,once,TRBD1,TRBV6-1,TRBJ2-5
CATTHNANYGYTF,TGCGCCACCACACATAACGCTAACTATGGCTACACCTTC,.,.,TRBV23-1,TRBJ1-2
CASSGGFGEKLFF,TGTGCCAGCAGTGGGGGCTTCGGGGAAAAACTGTTTTTT,.,.,TRBV28,TRBJ1-4
CASSLTRVSGGTGEQFF,TGTGCCAGCAGCTTGACCCGGGTGAGCGGGGGGACGGGTGAGCAGTTCTTC,few,TRBD2,TRBV7-3,TRBJ2-1
CASSGDTRINEQFF,TGTGCCAGCAGCGGCGATACTAGAATCAATGAGCAGTTCTTC,.,.,TRBV7-6,TRBJ2-1
CAWSTGVTYEQYF,TGTGCCTGGAGTACAGGGGTGACCTACGAGCAGTACTTC,once,TRBD1,TRBV30,TRBJ2-7
CASVVGGRETQYF,TGTGCCAGCGTAGTAGGGGGACGAGAGACCCAGTACTTC,.,.,TRBV6-1,TRBJ2-5
CASSLRGLAGESEQYF,TGTGCCAGCAGCTTAAGGGGACTAGCGGGAGAGAGCGAGCAGTACTTC,once,TRBD2,TRBV5-6,TRBJ2-7
CASSEWTTTSGYTF,TGTGCCAGCAGTGAATGGACAACAACGTCCGGCTACACCTTC,.,.,TRBV2,TRBJ1-2
CASSLDIFLEQYF,TGCGCCAGCAGCTTGGACATCTTCCTCGAGCAGTACTTC,few,.,TRBV5-1,TRBJ2-7
CASSLVGGGYNEQFF,TGCGCCAGCAGCTTGGTAGGGGGCGGCTACAATGAGCAGTTCTTC,.,TRBD1,TRBV5-1,TRBJ2-1